This entry lists 4 T cell receptor beta chains sequenced from one sample in a study of CD8 T cells in ankylosing spondylitis (dated by TCRdb to about 2017). Points the paper makes about the study in general: Blood from ankylosing spondylitis patients appeared to be characterized by a TCR beta motif composed of eight or nine highly homologous amino acid variants.

The library was prepared using 5' RACE. The run used an Illumina HiSeq 2500. TCRdb itself trimmed the public reads at Q25 with fastp, ran MiXCR and retained productive beta chains. Every CDR3 protein is listed once, alongside the most common genes and DNA of its rows. Across this sample there are more than 500,000 distinct CDR3 sequences, with approximately 5% seen only once. The ten largest clones represent roughly 3.2% of the sample. Their antigens remain unidentified. The specimen sequenced was blood, either unsorted or a sorted T cell fraction (not recorded which). The receptors here all came from a male donor with ankylosing spondylitis.

This clonotype was detected ten times or more. This chain uses TRBV5-1 with TRBJ1-6; the D gene is possibly TRBD1 (6 bases). This CDR3 comprises 15 residues. Germline V gives CDR1 SGHRS, CDR2 YFSETQ. V was clipped by 0 bases and J by 9 bases, with 13 bases between them. The CDR3 DNA reads as TGCGCCAGCAGCTTGGAAGGGACACCGGCTTCACCCCTCCACTTT. Residues: CASSLEGTPASPLHF.

This chain connects TRBV6-5 to TRBJ1-1; D is perhaps TRBD1 (5 bases). The CDR3 runs to 15 residues. Per the germline V gene, CDR1 is MNHEY and CDR2 is SVGAGI. V was clipped by 2 bases and J by 1 base, with 11 bases between them. The CDR3 nucleotides read TGTGCCAGCAGTTACGGGACGGGGACGAACACTGAAGCTTTCTTT. Translating it yields CASSYGTGTNTEAFF.

This clonotype was recorded many times. The chain is built from TRBV4-1 and TRBJ1-5; D is uncertain. CDR3 length: 14 residues. Germline V gene lookup returns CDR1 MGHRA and CDR2 YSYEKL. V dropped 4 bases and J dropped 3 bases, with 10 bases sitting between them. CDR3 DNA: TGCGCCAGCAGCCTGTTCGGGTTCAATCAGCCCCAGCATTTT. Translated: CASSLFGFNQPQHF.

This clonotype appeared many times. CDR3 residues: CASSLTWTGLNTEAFF. CDR3 in DNA: TGTGCCAGCAGCCTCACCTGGACAGGGCTGAACACTGAAGCTTTCTTT. This sequence joins TRBV4-2 and TRBJ1-1; 8 nucleotides line up with TRBD1. Germline lookup yields CDR1 LGHNA and CDR2 YNFKEQ. The CDR3 has 16 residues. The V gene end was trimmed by 4 bases and the J gene end by 0 bases; junction bases not matched to a gene: 7.